The 23 T cell receptor beta chains below all came from one sample that was sequenced in a study of OX40 agonist ivuxolimab in advanced cancers. TCRdb keeps only in-frame clones here, not all; method: immunoSEQ multiplex PCR. Of 50,000 to 70,000 clones listed, 87% are singletons. The source material was CD4+ or CD8+ T cells sorted from blood, sampled in a trial of the OX40 agonist ivuxolimab. These TCRs come from an adult with an advanced solid tumor such as melanoma, head and neck, liver or kidney cancer.

The genes are TRBV6-5 and TRBJ1-1; D is undetermined. Trimming took 9 bases from V and 1 from J, leaving 12 bases between them. The germline V gene has CDR1 MNHEY and CDR2 SVGAGI. The CDR3 is 13 amino acids. The CDR3 region has the DNA TGTGCCAGTCGGTGGAGTAAGAACACTGAAGCTTTCTTT. Amino acids: CASRWSKNTEAFF.

The chain is built from TRBV9 and TRBJ2-5, with D tentatively TRBD2 (6 bases). This CDR3 has 16 residues. V was trimmed by 0 bases and J by 2 bases, leaving 14 bases between them. CDR1 and CDR2 (germline): SGDLS, YYNGEE. The CDR3 coding sequence is TGTGCCAGCAGCGTAGCGAATAGCGGAATACAAGAGACCCAGTACTTC. It specifies CASSVANSGIQETQYF.

CDR3 in amino acids: CASSIDGTSGHNEQFF. The DNA of the CDR3 is TGTGCCAGTAGTATAGATGGGACTAGCGGCCACAATGAGCAGTTCTTC. V gene TRBV19 combines with J gene TRBJ2-1; TRBD2 aligns across 11 bases. Germline trimming cut 0 bases from V and 5 bases from J; bases unmatched to any gene: 3. Germline V gene sequence: CDR1 LNHDA, CDR2 SQIVND (reference sequence). The CDR3 loop spans 16 amino acids.

This CDR3 reads CASSIGDRGATEAFF. CDR3 bases: TGTGCCAGTAGTATCGGGGACAGGGGTGCCACTGAAGCTTTCTTT. This chain uses TRBV19 with TRBJ1-1, with TRBD1 matching 10 bases. The CDR3 spans 15 residues. V shed 3 bases and J 4 bases; nucleotides not matched to a gene: 5. Germline lookup yields CDR1 LNHDA and CDR2 SQIVND (reference sequence).

J is TRBJ2-1 and V is TRBV6-5; unclear D gene. The CDR3 loop spans 16 amino acids. CDR1 and CDR2 from the germline V gene are MNHEY and SVGAGI. Trimming cost V 4 bases and J 3 bases, with 16 bases left between them. For the CDR3, the DNA is TGTGCCAGCAGTTCCCACAACCGAGCCATCTACAATGAGCAGTTCTTC. It specifies CASSSHNRAIYNEQFF.

The genes are TRBV6-5 and TRBJ2-1; 8 bases line up with TRBD1. Germline V gene sequence: CDR1 MNHEY, CDR2 SVGAGI. The V and J ends lost 4 bases and 4 bases, in that order; junction bases with no gene match: 6. This CDR3 region has 15 residues. The CDR3 region is CASSSPDRDYNEQFF. The DNA of the CDR3 is TGTGCCAGCAGTTCCCCGGACAGGGATTACAATGAGCAGTTCTTC.

The CDR3 nucleotides are TGTGCCACGTCCCCTTCGGGGCAAGAGACCCAGTACTTC. It codes for CATSPSGQETQYF. The V and J genes are TRBV2 and TRBJ2-5; a possible D gene is TRBD2 (5 bases). Trimming left V 10 bases short and J 2 bases short, with 14 bases between. This CDR3 has 13 residues. Germline CDR1 reads SNHLY; CDR2 reads FYNNEI. Full variable domain (remainder filled in from reference TRBV2 and TRBJ2-5): EPEVTQTPSHQVTQMGQEVILRCVPISNHLYFYWYRQILGQKVEFLVSFYNNEISEKSEIFDDQFSVERPDGSNFTLKIRSTKLEDSAMYFCATSPSGQETQYFGPGTRLLVL.

V is TRBV6-5 and J is TRBJ2-6; D possibly corresponds to TRBD2 (7 bases). Trimming took 4 bases from V and 5 from J, leaving 9 bases between them. This CDR3 has 14 amino acids. Germline CDR1 and CDR2: MNHEY and SVGAGI. The DNA for the CDR3 is TGTGCCAGCAGTTGGGGGGGCAGGGCCAACGTCCTGACTTTC. Its protein is CASSWGGRANVLTF.

The genes are TRBV18 and TRBJ2-7; D could derive from TRBD1 or TRBD2 (6 bases each). Germline V lookup: CDR1 KGHSH, CDR2 LQKENI. Between the trimmed V and J ends, which lost 6 bases and 5 bases, there was a span of 14 bases. This CDR3 spans 13 amino acids. CDR3 nucleotide sequence: TGTGCCAGCTCCTTCCTGGAGGGGGACGAGCAGTACTTC. The encoded protein is CASSFLEGDEQYF.

This chain joins TRBV4-2 and TRBJ2-5; no reliable D call. The germline V gene encodes CDR1 LGHNA and CDR2 YNFKEQ. This CDR3 is built from 12 residues. Trimming stripped 0 bases from V and 5 bases from J, with 4 bases between. CDR3 loop: CASSQETETQYF. CDR3 sequence (DNA): TGTGCCAGCAGCCAAGAGACTGAGACCCAGTACTTC.

The chain has TRBV29-1 and TRBJ1-1; TRBD1 aligns across 7 bases. Trimming removed 7 bases from V and 0 bases from J; junction bases left unmatched: 11. Germline CDR1 is SQVTM and CDR2 is ANQGSEA. The CDR3 is made up of 15 amino acids. In DNA, the CDR3 is TGCAGCGCCCAGGGGGGCCATAAAATGAACACTGAAGCTTTCTTT. Protein: CSAQGGHKMNTEAFF.

V is TRBV6-1 and J is TRBJ1-4; 7 bases fit TRBD1. The germline V gene encodes CDR1 MNHNS and CDR2 SASEGT. With V trimmed by 3 bases and J by 4 bases, 5 bases remained unmatched. The CDR3 totals 15 residues. The CDR3 reads CASSDHGTVNEKLFF. The CDR3 region has the DNA TGTGCCAGCAGTGACCACGGGACAGTTAATGAAAAACTGTTTTTT.

V usage is TRBV19 and J usage is TRBJ2-1; possibly TRBD1 or TRBD2 for D (5 bases each). The germline V gene encodes CDR1 LNHDA and CDR2 SQIVND (reference sequence). V lost 6 bases and J 8 bases, leaving 17 bases between the germline ends. CDR3 length: 14 residues. The CDR3 spells CASRPGQSHYEQFF. DNA for the CDR3: TGTGCCAGTAGGCCGGGGCAGAGTCACTATGAGCAGTTCTTC.

The chain joins TRBV7-9 to TRBJ1-1; D possibly corresponds to TRBD1 (5 bases). CDR1 and CDR2 from the germline V gene are SEHNR and FQNEAQ (reference sequence). The germline V and J ends were trimmed by 4 bases and 7 bases, with 16 bases remaining between them. This CDR3 is 14 amino acids long. The CDR3 nucleotides are TGTGCCAGCAGCTCCAACTCAGGACATCGTGAAGCTTTCTTT. Encoded protein: CASSSNSGHREAFF. Full variable domain (missing parts from reference TRBV7-9 and TRBJ1-1): DTGVSQNPRHKITKRGQNVTFRCDPISEHNRLYWYRQTLGQGPEFLTYFQNEAQLEKSRLLSDRFSAERPKGSFSTLEIQRTEQGDSAMYLCASSSNSGHREAFFGQGTRLTVV.

The chain uses TRBV4-1 and TRBJ1-5; D gene unclear. The CDR3 spans 14 residues. CDR1 is MGHRA and CDR2 is YSYEKL in the germline V gene. V shed 4 bases and J shed 0 bases, with 7 bases lying between them. CDR3 sequence (DNA): TGCGCCAGCAGCCGAGAACATAGCAATCAGCCCCAGCATTTT. As protein: CASSREHSNQPQHF.

The V gene is TRBV6-1, the J gene TRBJ2-7, with TRBD1 identical over 10 bases. The CDR3 is 15 residues long. Germline V lookup: CDR1 MNHNS, CDR2 SASEGT. The J segment lost 3 bases and the V segment lost 7 bases, leaving 9 bases of the junction unmatched. In nucleotides, the CDR3 is TGTGCCAGCACCCTCTATTGGGACAGGGGCTACGAGCAGTACTTC. It is translated as CASTLYWDRGYEQYF.

This clone was seen only a few times. The genes are TRBV6-5 and TRBJ1-1; tentative D call: TRBD1 (6 bases). The CDR3 extends over 16 amino acids. Germline CDR1 is MNHEY and CDR2 is SVGAGI. V was cut by 2 bases and J by 2 bases, with 15 bases left in between. CDR3 amino acids: CASSYGTTGTNTEAFF. The CDR3 bases are TGTGCCAGCAGTTACGGGACTACAGGGACCAACACTGAAGCTTTCTTT.

Points on this clone: Different DNA sequences within this sample yield the same CDR3. The chain joins TRBV5-4 to TRBJ1-1; no firm D call. This CDR3 is built from 14 residues. Between the trimmed V and J ends, which lost 0 bases and 1 base, there was a span of 7 bases. Germline loops: CDR1 SGHNT, CDR2 YYREEE (reference sequence). The CDR3 DNA reads TGTGCCAGCAGCTTGGGGGCAGGGAACACTGAAGCTTTCTTT. Its protein is CASSLGAGNTEAFF.

This clone has a single count. The rearrangement links TRBV21-1 to TRBJ2-5; TRBD1, the table's D call, was not compared with the DNA. TRBV21-1 corresponds to a pseudogene. The CDR3 is 16 residues long. The CDR3 region is CASSKEKDRASRTQYF. CDR3 DNA sequence: TGTGCCAGCAGCAAAGAGAAGGACAGGGCGTCGCGGACCCAGTACTTC.

The rearrangement joins TRBV2 to TRBJ1-1; a weak D match, TRBD1 (5 bases). Germline loops: CDR1 SNHLY, CDR2 FYNNEI. This CDR3 is 15 amino acids long. Trimming shortened V by 4 bases and J by 4 bases, and 16 bases separated the two germline ends. The CDR3 here is CASSATTGGGTEAFF. CDR3 nucleotide sequence: TGTGCCAGCAGTGCCACCACGGGGGGAGGCACTGAAGCTTTCTTT.

A few counts support this clone. One end of the junction fails to match germline, which may point to a read error. This chain connects TRBV29-1 to TRBJ1-2; D unresolved. The CDR3 consists of 13 residues. Germline V gives CDR1 SQVTM, CDR2 ANQGSEA. The CDR3 DNA reads as TGTACGGTCGGGGAGTCTGCTAACTATGGCTACACCTTC. Translated, it gives CTVGESANYGYTF.

The chain recombines TRBV28 with TRBJ1-2; 8 bases map to TRBD1. The J segment lost 4 bases and the V segment lost 4 bases, leaving 5 bases of the junction unmatched. Germline V lookup: CDR1 MDHEN, CDR2 SYDVKM. There are 14 residues in the CDR3. DNA for the CDR3: TGTGCCAGCAGTTCCGGAGGACAGGGCTATGGCTACACCTTC. This codes for CASSSGGQGYGYTF.

This clone was found a few times. This chain connects TRBV5-1 to TRBJ2-5; 9 bases align to TRBD1. Germline V lookup: CDR1 SGHRS, CDR2 YFSETQ. The CDR3 is made up of 15 amino acids. Trimming at V came to 4 bases and at J to 5 bases, leaving 9 bases not matched to a gene. The CDR3 loop reads CASSQGQGLGETQYF. CDR3 coding DNA: TGCGCCAGCAGCCAGGGACAGGGATTAGGGGAGACCCAGTACTTC.